This T cell receptor (beta chain) emerged from a study of cytomegalovirus exposure and HLA in healthy donors (dated by TCRdb to about 2017). About the study as a whole: An earlier analysis of roughly 630 of the donors reported roughly 300 Gb of sequence data and some 120 million unique TCR beta sequences from 190 million or so T cells. HLA typing covered class I and class II loci at four-digit resolution. Every repertoire in the discovery cohort had been generated on one and the same sequencing platform. The study used immunosequencing to profile the T cell repertoires of 600 to 850 subjects and linked those repertoires to cytomegalovirus serostatus. In a later genetic analysis, genome-wide SNP genotypes for about three fifths of the roughly 670 donors were used, and that subset was treated as a discovery cohort. Across 300 to 400 genotyped donors of the cohort, an average of approximately 200,000 unique TCR beta nucleotide sequences per donor were sequenced, and roughly 20% of those sequences were non-productive. The study was designed to test whether signatures of past pathogen exposure could be identified by cataloging public T cell receptors. An early release that covered 500 to 800 HLA-typed donors contained about 300 gigabases of sequencing data and some 87 million unique TCR sequences. High-throughput TCR immunosequencing, statistical association of individual TCRs with disease status, and machine learning were combined to predict cytomegalovirus infection status. A later analysis re-analyzed previously published TCR beta repertoires from 500 to 700 donors and added high-resolution HLA genotyping to study TCR occurrence patterns. Among the approximately 400 genotyped donors, about 83% belonged to the genetic ancestry cluster associated with self-reported Caucasian donors. In an earlier analysis of a few hundred of the donors, high-throughput TCR beta sequencing was used to judge whether each TCR beta V gene segment behaved as functional or pseudogenic. Five DR-DQ haplotypes were handled as single units for association and clustering because linkage in the cohort was strong. The number of typed donors differed by locus: about 620-630 for A, B, C, DRB1 and DQB1; 522 for DQA1; 606 for DPA1; and around 470 for DPB1. Donor age, sex, ethnicity and CMV serostatus were compiled together with the repertoire data. In addition to the first cohort of approximately 650 subjects, a separate validation cohort of 120 different subjects was used. Rather than using new phenotypic data, the later analysis identified candidate immune exposures from TCR beta sequences and from how often those sequences occurred across donors. The investigation overall reported the following: Most CMV-associated TCR beta chains appeared to be HLA-restricted in a later analysis, and the HLA associations seemed to be driven largely by CMV exposure. While some public TCRs were present in many individuals, most TCR sequences turned up only very rarely across donors. In a later genetic analysis, fewer N-insertions in productive TCRs were reported among donors in an Asian-associated ancestry cluster than the approximately 670-donor mean. Strong co-occurrence of HLA alleles, especially DR and DQ, made assigning TCR associations to individual alleles difficult. Because HLA typing was unavailable for some donors at each locus, only the typed subset was used in association tests. In a later analysis, the rate of TCR association differed among HLA loci, with DRB1 alleles having the most associated TCRs and HLA-C alleles having the fewest. A further reported finding was that TCR beta sequences accurately predicted the HLA-A and HLA-B alleles for most subjects in the first cohort. In both the original and validation cohorts, the classifier was reported to diagnose cytomegalovirus status with high specificity and sensitivity. Only TCR beta chains were sequenced in this cohort, and the absence of alpha or paired-chain data limited detectable features. The 87-base-pair reads could not distinguish some IMGT-functional V segments, including TRBV6-2 and TRBV6-3, so those segments were excluded. A later analysis reported that several top co-occurrence clusters appeared linked to parvovirus B19, influenza, CMV and Epstein-Barr virus. Because counts were too low, about 17 rarely observed V segments, including chromosome 9 orphons, were excluded from the earlier analysis of a few hundred of the donors. In the study, some 180 TCR beta chains were listed as associated with cytomegalovirus. Linkage disequilibrium might explain the correlated functional status among segregating V segments, but an unknown experimental factor could not be ruled out. In a later genetic analysis, a missense DCLRE1C variant was associated with V-gene and J-gene trimming of TCR beta chains, and the association was replicated in an independent cohort. The presence/absence analyses assumed that sequencing depth was roughly uniform across donors, and that assumption may not be true. A cluster of highly shared sequence variants was judged likely to be a technical artifact of the sequencing pipeline. The authors suggested that the approach could potentially be generalized to other disease states and immunological phenotypes. In a later analysis, HLA-associated TCR beta chains showed more clonal expansion and lower generation probabilities than non-associated chains that were equally common. In an earlier analysis of about 600 of the donors, most TCR beta V segments appeared in productive rearrangements about 90% or about 30% of the time, broadly matching IMGT annotations. In a later analysis, 16,951 TCR beta sequences were associated with specific HLA alleles at a false discovery rate of 0.05. Immune exposure information for the cohort was limited to CMV serostatus. In vitro tests confirmed that three of the cytomegalovirus-associated TCR beta chains recognize cytomegalovirus antigens.

Turning to this clone: Its antigen specificity is not known. Base qualities were left out, and no much larger clone turns up one base away.

The cohort comprised fewer than 700 healthy bone marrow donors. All cohort members were sampled while nominally healthy, although unrecorded immune exposures were likely present. The donor was CMV seronegative and belonged to the group of under 400 seronegative cohort members. Every donor gave a peripheral blood sample, and the peripheral blood mononuclear cells from that sample were used for TCR beta sequencing. The Qiagen DNeasy Blood Extraction Kit was used to extract genomic DNA from the blood cell samples. Receptors were amplified or captured by the immunoSEQ multiplex PCR assay. The multiplex PCR relied on a mix of 60 forward primers for TCR Vbeta segments and 13 reverse primers for TCR Jbeta segments. Amplification of the CDR3 region of rearranged TCR beta genes was performed with a multiplex PCR assay on genomic DNA. On the Illumina HiSeq System, the amplified TCR beta libraries were sequenced as 87-base-pair reads. Processing in the source paper ran as follows. A later analysis counted 65 million to 90 million unique TCR beta chains across the 650 to 700 repertoires, and roughly 11 million of these chains were shared by at least two donors. Raw reads were error-corrected and collapsed into unique sequences with a nearest-neighbor algorithm that merged closely related sequences to remove PCR and sequencing errors. To assign V, D and J gene segments, CDR3 sequences were aligned to IMGT reference sequences. Each retained sequence needed at least a six-nucleotide match to both a V gene segment and a J gene segment. A rearrangement counted as productive if the CDR3 had no stop codons and remained in frame with V and J, and every other rearrangement counted as non-productive. CDR3 was defined by IMGT convention, running from the second conserved V-encoded cysteine to the conserved J-encoded phenylalanine. In an earlier analysis of around 640 of the donors, sequences lacking an unambiguous match to a single V gene segment were excluded. In an earlier analysis of 587 of the donors, a V segment was called functional when productive rearrangements were above 56.7%, and segregating when the standard deviation between donors exceeded 5%. A statistical classification framework was built to diagnose cytomegalovirus status from the catalog of TCR beta chain sequences. In a later analysis, TCR nucleotide sequences were compared against IMGT/GENE-DB human TR gene sequences so that V and J genes could be assigned. The TCRdist pipeline was used in a later analysis to assign CDR3 sequences and most-parsimonious VDJ recombination scenarios. In a later analysis, each TCR beta chain was defined by its CDR3 amino acid sequence together with its V-gene family, and reads without a unique V-gene family were excluded. As a way to deal with suspected cross-contamination and a sequencing artifact, a later analysis dropped nearly 600 nucleotide sequences that were highly shared and had low generation probability. In a later analysis, a clonal expansion index for each public chain was calculated from normalized within-repertoire ranks of inferred template counts. A later analysis computed generation probabilities with a VDJ recombination model fitted to out-of-frame rearrangements, and checked the results against IGoR. In a later analysis, TCR-TCR, TCR-HLA and TCR-CMV co-occurrence was scored with hypergeometric tests, and a repertoire-size bias correction was applied to TCR pairs. To estimate false discovery rates, a later analysis permuted the HLA or CMV assignments 20 times. In a later analysis, co-occurring TCRs were grouped using DBSCAN, and TCRdist sequence similarity was added for clustering within HLA-allele-positive subsets. Co-occurrence clustering excluded repertoires with fewer than 30,000 or more than 120,000 public chains, plus five with anomalous nucleotide sharing. The table comes from immuneACCESS by way of TCRdb, which keeps in-frame sequences with V and J called. Part of the clones is missing from these tables; in studies checked, under half for an unresolved V gene and the rest for unknown reasons. V and J calls and clone size are those listed in that table; D and trimming were worked out from the DNA. In this sample the table shows roughly 120,000 clones, 55% to 65% of which occur a single time. Of the sample, 2% to 2.5% falls within the top ten clones.

Inclusive of the bounding cysteine and phenylalanine, the CDR3 is 15 residues long. The read is trimmed to its CDR3 DNA, 45 bases read in frame from base 1. CDR1 is given as LNHDA and CDR2 as SQIVND, both from the germline V gene (reference sequence). The germline V end is reduced by 5 bases and the J end by 6 bases; junction bases left unmatched: 9. Recombination joined TRBV19 with TRBJ2-2; 7 bases in the middle match TRBD1. Sequenced material: PBMCs. The sequence derives from a woman under 40 in good health and CMV-seronegative. The encoded CDR3 is CASSSTGARSGELFF. The base sequence is TGTGCCAGTAGTTCAACAGGGGCGAGGTCCGGGGAGCTGTTTTTT.